This passage covers 16 T cell receptor beta chains from one sample sequenced in a study of long-term antiretroviral therapy in people with HIV. Investigators performed immunoSEQ version v3.0 at survey level. Profiled with immunoSEQ multiplex PCR; TCRdb holds only in-frame clones, not every one. Here the sample spans 20,000 to 25,000 clones, nearly 95% being singletons. The sequenced sample was unsorted PBMCs, obtained 4.4 years after starting antiretroviral therapy. The receptors stem from a woman aged 45-65 years with HIV.

The rearrangement joins TRBV5-1 to TRBJ1-5; D call uncertain. In germline, CDR1 is SGHRS, CDR2 YFSETQ. CDR3 length equals 13 residues. With 0 bases removed from V and 6 bases from J, the gap between germline ends came to 7 bases. The CDR3 DNA reads as TGCGCCAGCAGCTTGGTGGAGGGTCAGCCCCAGCATTTT. Protein: CASSLVEGQPQHF.

CDR3 DNA: TGTGCCAGCAGCTTACTGGGGGAGCTTGGCTACACCTTC. It encodes CASSLLGELGYTF. The V gene is TRBV7-9, the J gene TRBJ1-2, with D perhaps matching TRBD1 (5 bases). The V gene lost 2 bases and the J gene lost 7 bases, with 11 bases spanning the gap. The CDR3 spans 13 residues. CDR1 is SEHNR and CDR2 is FQNEAQ in the germline V gene (reference sequence).

The chain is built from TRBV4-1 and TRBJ2-3, with TRBD1 identical over 7 bases. The CDR3 loop spans 16 amino acids. The germline V gene has CDR1 MGHRA and CDR2 YSYEKL. V was clipped by 1 base and J by 1 base; unmatched bases: 5. Here the CDR3 reads CASSQVRGGGTDTQYF. CDR3 coding DNA: TGCGCCAGCAGCCAAGTAAGAGGGGGCGGCACAGATACGCAGTATTTT.

The chain employs TRBV19 and TRBJ2-5, with 14 bases fitting TRBD2. The V segment lost 6 bases and the J segment 9 bases; nucleotides outside the gene matches: 6. CDR3 size: 14 residues. CDR1 is LNHDA, CDR2 SQIVND, per germline (reference sequence). The CDR3 spells CASSGLAGGAAQYF. As DNA, the CDR3 is TGTGCCAGTAGCGGACTAGCGGGGGGCGCGGCCCAGTACTTC. Variable domain in full (rest from reference TRBV19 and TRBJ2-5): DGGITQSPKYLFRKEGQNVTLSCEQNLNHDAMYWYRQDPGQGLRLIYYSQIVNDFQKGDIAEGYSVSREKKESFPLTVTSAQKNPTAFYLCASSGLAGGAAQYFGPGTRLLVL.

Only a few counts were recorded for this clone. The chain links TRBV7-9 to TRBJ2-1; 11 nucleotides align to TRBD1. Germline V CDR1 and CDR2: SEHNR, FQNEAQ (reference sequence). J lost 8 bases, V lost 4 bases, and 7 bases had no gene match. The CDR3 is 15 residues long. The CDR3, as DNA: TGTGCCAGCAGCTCCGGACAGGGGGCATTTGATGAGCAGTTCTTC. Translating gives CASSSGQGAFDEQFF.

V is TRBV5-4 and J is TRBJ1-4, with 8 bases matching TRBD1. Germline-derived CDR1 and CDR2 are SGHNT and YYREEE (reference sequence). The CDR3 sequence is 15 residues long. After removal of 0 bases from V and 8 bases from J, the junction contained 6 bases not matched to a gene. The CDR3 region has the DNA TGTGCCAGCAGCTTGGGTGGGGCAGGGGGCGAAAAACTGTTTTTT. Translation: CASSLGGAGGEKLFF.

In this sample, this clone turned up once. The genes are TRBV10-3 and TRBJ1-5, with no clear D. The CDR3 has 13 residues. CDR1 and CDR2 from the germline V gene are ENHRY and SYGVKD. Trimming removed 1 base from V and 0 bases from J, with 1 base in between. CDR3 region: CAISEFSNQPQHF. In nucleotides, the CDR3 is TGTGCCATCAGTGAGTTTAGCAATCAGCCCCAGCATTTT.

In regard to this clone: The junction does not match germline at one end; this may be a read error. The V call is TRBV11-1, the J call TRBJ2-5; the D gene is possibly TRBD2 (6 bases). This CDR3 has 12 amino acids. Germline V gene lookup returns CDR1 SGHAT and CDR2 FQDESV (reference sequence). The CDR3 bases are TGTGCCAGCAGCTTAGCCCAGGCGGGGTTGAACTTC. It specifies CASSLAQAGLNF.

The rearrangement uses TRBV6-5 and TRBJ2-1; no reliable D call. CDR1 is MNHEY and CDR2 is SVGAGI in the germline V gene. The CDR3 covers 13 residues. V lost 3 bases to trimming and J lost 6 bases, with 9 bases between them. CDR3 residues: CASSYIKGNEQFF. For the CDR3, the DNA is TGTGCCAGCAGTTATATTAAAGGCAATGAGCAGTTCTTC.

This sequence joins TRBV19 and TRBJ1-2; the D gene is possibly TRBD1 (6 bases). CDR3 length: 13 amino acids. The germline V gene encodes CDR1 LNHDA and CDR2 SQIVND (reference sequence). V was clipped by 3 bases and J by 6 bases, with 11 bases between them. DNA of the CDR3: TGTGCCAGTAGTATGCAGGGGTCGAATGGCTACACCTTC. Encoded protein: CASSMQGSNGYTF.

The rearrangement uses TRBV7-9 and TRBJ2-7, with a weak D call TRBD1 (6 bases). CDR1 SEHNR and CDR2 FQNEAQ come from the germline V gene (reference sequence). Trimming removed 5 bases at V and 7 bases at J, with 18 bases between. The CDR3 extends over 14 amino acids. The CDR3 DNA follows: TGTGCCAGCAGCCCCCGCTGGGGGCCTTTGGAGCAGTACTTC. This translates into CASSPRWGPLEQYF.

V usage is TRBV19 and J usage is TRBJ1-1; D uncertain. Trimming removed 6 bases at V and 8 bases at J, with 16 bases between. CDR3 size: 13 residues. Germline CDR1 LNHDA, CDR2 SQIVND (reference sequence). CDR3 sequence reads: CASSLSPRVEAFF. The CDR3 bases are TGTGCCAGTAGCCTAAGCCCCCGTGTGGAAGCTTTCTTT. Full variable domain (missing parts from reference TRBV19 and TRBJ1-1): DGGITQSPKYLFRKEGQNVTLSCEQNLNHDAMYWYRQDPGQGLRLIYYSQIVNDFQKGDIAEGYSVSREKKESFPLTVTSAQKNPTAFYLCASSLSPRVEAFFGQGTRLTVV.

As DNA, the CDR3 is TGTGCCAGCAGTTTATTTCCTGGAAACACCATATATTTT. This sequence encodes CASSLFPGNTIYF. The chain joins TRBV6-1 to TRBJ1-3; D unresolved. The CDR3 extends over 13 amino acids. Germline V lookup: CDR1 MNHNS, CDR2 SASEGT. The V end lost 5 bases, the J end lost 2 bases, and 7 bases lay between the germline ends.

J is TRBJ2-7 and V is TRBV2; 7 nucleotides line up with TRBD1. The CDR3 spans 15 residues. V dropped 7 bases and J dropped 5; count of bases not matched to a gene: 14. Germline V gives CDR1 SNHLY, CDR2 FYNNEI. CDR3 coding DNA: TGTGCCAGCAAAGCACAGGGGTCCCCTTTGAACGAGCAGTACTTC. This encodes CASKAQGSPLNEQYF.

The chain links TRBV7-6 to TRBJ2-2; unclear D gene. This CDR3 has 13 amino acids. Germline V gene lookup returns CDR1 SGHVS and CDR2 FNYEAQ. V lost 1 base to trimming and J lost 7 bases, with 7 bases between them. The CDR3 nucleotides read TGTGCCAGCAGCTTAGGCGCTGGCGGGGAGCTGTTTTTT. It is translated as CASSLGAGGELFF.

The chain couples TRBV6-1 to TRBJ2-2; a weak D match, TRBD1 (6 bases). V gave up 5 bases and J gave up 6 bases, with 13 bases separating them. The germline V gene has CDR1 MNHNS and CDR2 SASEGT. The CDR3 is made up of 14 amino acids. CDR3 sequence (DNA): TGTGCCAGCAGTCGGACAGAGTTCGCCGGGGAGCTGTTTTTT. Its protein product is CASSRTEFAGELFF.